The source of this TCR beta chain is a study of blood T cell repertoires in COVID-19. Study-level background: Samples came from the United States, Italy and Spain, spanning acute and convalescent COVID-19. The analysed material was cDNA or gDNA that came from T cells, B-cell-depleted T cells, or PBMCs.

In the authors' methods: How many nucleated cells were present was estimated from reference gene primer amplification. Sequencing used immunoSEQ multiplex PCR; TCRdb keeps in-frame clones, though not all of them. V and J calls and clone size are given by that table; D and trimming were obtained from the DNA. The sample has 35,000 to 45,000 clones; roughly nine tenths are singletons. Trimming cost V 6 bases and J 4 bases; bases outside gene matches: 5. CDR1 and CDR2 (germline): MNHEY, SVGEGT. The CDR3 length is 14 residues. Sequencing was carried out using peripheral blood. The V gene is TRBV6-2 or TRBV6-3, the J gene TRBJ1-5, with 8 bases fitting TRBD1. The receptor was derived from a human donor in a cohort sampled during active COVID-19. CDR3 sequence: CASRYGQGNQPQHF. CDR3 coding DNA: TGTGCCAGCAGGTACGGACAGGGAAATCAGCCCCAGCATTTT.